This is a list of T cell receptor beta chains from one sample in a study of blood T cell repertoires in COVID-19. Method: immunoSEQ multiplex PCR; TCRdb's copy keeps in-frame clones and lacks some. The sample includes 130,000 to 150,000 clones, 88% of them seen just once. Sequencing was carried out using peripheral blood. These TCRs come from a middle-aged man with active or convalescent COVID-19. Each CDR3 is given with its conserved first and last residue. A D gene is named only where the DNA matches it firmly. Clone size is shown for a subset of rows, as once, few, many or a class of expanded clone.

J,size,V,D,CDR3,DNA
TRBJ1-1,-,TRBV2,TRBD1,CASSAGTANTEAFF,TGTGCCAGCAGTGCCGGGACAGCGAACACTGAAGCTTTCTTT
TRBJ2-3,-,TRBV7-6,-,CASSSEANSADTQYF,TGTGCCAGCAGCTCGGAAGCGAACTCGGCAGATACGCAGTATTTT
TRBJ1-6,-,TRBV5-4,TRBD1,CASSWTGRDSPLHF,TGTGCCAGCTCGTGGACAGGGAGGGATTCACCCCTCCACTTT
TRBJ1-4,-,TRBV7-2,-,CASSATGTIGEKLFF,TGTGCCAGCAGCGCAACAGGGACGATCGGTGAAAAACTGTTTTTT
TRBJ2-1,-,TRBV19,-,CASSSLSGAYNEQFF,TGTGCCAGTAGTAGTCTCAGTGGAGCCTACAATGAGCAGTTCTTC
TRBJ1-3,-,TRBV7-2,-,CASSFQGSDGNTIYF,TGTGCCAGCAGCTTTCAGGGTTCGGATGGAAACACCATATATTTT
TRBJ1-2,once,TRBV6-6,-,CASSSAGLNYGYTF,TGTGCCAGCAGTTCAGCAGGCTTAAACTATGGCTACACCTTC
TRBJ1-6,-,TRBV4-3,TRBD1,CASSQDLTGRSPLHF,TGCGCCAGCAGCCAAGACCTGACAGGGCGGTCACCCCTCCACTTT
TRBJ1-1,-,TRBV29-1,TRBD1,CSVGQGINTEAFF,TGCAGCGTCGGACAGGGGATAAACACTGAAGCTTTCTTT
TRBJ1-2,once,TRBV7-2,-,CASSLSPGDFYGYTF,TGTGCCAGCAGCTTATCCCCCGGGGACTTCTATGGCTACACCTTC
TRBJ2-3,-,TRBV5-4,-,CASSPRTGSDTQYF,TGTGCCAGCAGCCCCCGGACGGGGTCAGATACGCAGTATTTT
TRBJ1-4,-,TRBV7-9,-,CASSLSLAPTNEKLFF,TGTGCCAGCAGCTTAAGCCTCGCCCCAACTAATGAAAAACTGTTTTTT
TRBJ2-7,-,TRBV6-2/TRBV6-3,TRBD2,CASSFILSGRMGRGGYEQYF,TGTGCCAGCAGTTTCATACTTAGCGGGAGGATGGGTCGTGGGGGCTACGAGCAGTACTTC
TRBJ1-2,-,TRBV6-1,-,CASSASIGTLPNYGYTF,TGTGCCAGCAGTGCCAGCATCGGGACTCTTCCTAACTATGGCTACACCTTC
TRBJ1-1,once,TRBV10-2,TRBD1,CASTTTGGTEAFF,TGCGCCAGCACTACGACAGGGGGCACTGAAGCTTTCTTT
TRBJ2-2,once,TRBV10-2,-,CASSPVRLNTGELFF,TGCGCCAGCAGCCCTGTGAGGCTGAACACCGGGGAGCTGTTTTTT
TRBJ1-2,-,TRBV6-2/TRBV6-3,-,CASSLIFGTSYGYTF,TGTGCCAGCAGTTTAATTTTTGGGACAAGCTATGGCTACACCTTC
TRBJ2-1,-,TRBV27,TRBD2,CASSLTSGRPDEQFF,TGTGCCAGCAGTTTAACTAGCGGGAGGCCGGATGAGCAGTTCTTC
TRBJ2-7,-,TRBV28,TRBD1,CASGGNIDRGRHEQYF,TGTGCCAGCGGCGGGAATATTGACAGGGGTAGGCACGAGCAGTACTTC
TRBJ1-5,-,TRBV5-6,-,CASSIGGESDQPQHF,TGTGCCAGCAGCATCGGAGGGGAAAGCGATCAGCCCCAGCATTTT
TRBJ2-1,-,TRBV18,-,CASSPDLKLFDEQFF,TGTGCCAGCTCACCCGATCTAAAACTATTCGATGAGCAGTTCTTC
TRBJ1-4,-,TRBV28,-,CASSFLQGRSTNEKLFF,TGTGCCAGCAGTTTTCTGCAGGGGAGATCGACTAATGAAAAACTGTTTTTT
TRBJ2-3,-,TRBV24-1,TRBD2,CATSISGRADTQYF,TGTGCCACCAGTATTAGCGGGAGGGCCGATACGCAGTATTTT
TRBJ2-7,-,TRBV10-3,TRBD2,CAISDRASGRTELHYEQYF,TGTGCCATCAGTGATCGGGCTAGCGGGAGAACGGAACTACACTACGAGCAGTACTTC
TRBJ2-1,-,TRBV28,-,CASSFGGSSYNEQFF,TGTGCCAGCAGTTTTGGCGGTAGCTCCTACAATGAGCAGTTCTTC
TRBJ1-5,once,TRBV19,-,CASSTGDTSNQPQHF,TGTGCCAGTAGTACAGGGGACACTAGCAATCAGCCCCAGCATTTT
TRBJ2-1,-,TRBV11-2,-,CASSDRSRAGTYNEQFF,TGTGCCAGCAGCGACAGGTCTAGAGCGGGAACCTACAATGAGCAGTTCTTC
TRBJ2-3,-,TRBV6-4,TRBD1,CASSVDRGDTQYF,TGTGCCAGCAGTGTTGACAGGGGTGATACGCAGTATTTT
TRBJ2-5,few,TRBV24-1,-,CATSDLVQETQYF,TGTGCCACCAGTGACTTGGTGCAGGAGACCCAGTACTTC
TRBJ1-6,-,TRBV5-4,TRBD1,CASSLGSLGTGESSLHF,TGTGCCAGCAGCTTGGGTTCTTTAGGGACAGGGGAGTCCTCCCTCCACTTT
TRBJ1-1,-,TRBV4-2,-,CASSQSPRVTEAFF,TGTGCCAGCAGCCAGTCACCGCGGGTGACTGAAGCTTTCTTT
TRBJ2-1,-,TRBV9,TRBD2,CASSLLGLAGGRNEQFF,TGTGCCAGCAGTCTCTTGGGACTAGCGGGAGGAAGGAATGAGCAGTTCTTC
TRBJ1-1,-,TRBV7-8,-,CASSFVRSSQDTEAFF,TGTGCCAGCAGCTTCGTTAGGTCCAGCCAGGACACTGAAGCTTTCTTT
TRBJ1-5,-,TRBV19,-,CASSTSTSGFGQPQHF,TGTGCCAGTAGTACATCAACCTCAGGGTTCGGGCAGCCCCAGCATTTT
TRBJ1-6,-,TRBV30,-,CAWASRSQGSPLHF,TGTGCCTGGGCCAGCCGCAGCCAGGGATCACCCCTCCACTTT
TRBJ2-7,few,TRBV11-2,-,CASSLDWTERYEQYF,TGTGCCAGCAGCTTGGACTGGACGGAGAGATACGAGCAGTACTTC